This T cell receptor (beta chain) was profiled in a study of beta chain features in type 1 diabetes. cDNA synthesis used the whole RNA isolate, giving expressed TCRB sequences. The repertoire was sequenced with immunoSEQ multiplex PCR; TCRdb's copy has only in-frame clones and lacks some. The sample holds roughly 170,000 clones; approximately 13% are singletons and the top ten take 0.6% to 0.8%. The CDR3 runs to 15 residues. V lost 0 bases, J lost 0 bases, and 9 bases lay in between. Germline lookup yields CDR1 SGHRS and CDR2 YFSETQ. This receptor was identified in a woman aged 18-35 years in good health. This chain uses TRBV5-1 with TRBJ1-1; unclear D gene. Sequenced: central memory CD4+ T cells from blood. The CDR3, as DNA: TGCGCCAGCAGCTTGGCAATCCAAATGAACACTGAAGCTTTCTTT. Translating gives CASSLAIQMNTEAFF.